Sequencing of this T cell receptor beta chain was carried out in a study of blood T cell repertoires in COVID-19. Study-level information: PBMCs, B-cell-depleted T cells, or T cells provided the cDNA or gDNA that made up the material.

This clone was detected a few times. V was trimmed by 3 bases and J by 1 base, leaving 11 bases between them. The V gene's germline CDR1 is LNHDA and CDR2 SQIVND (reference sequence). This CDR3 comprises 15 residues. Libraries were prepared by immunoSEQ multiplex PCR; TCRdb keeps only in-frame clonotypes and omits some of them. The top ten clones hold approximately 25% of a sample with around 120,000 clones, almost 80% of them seen once. This clonotype was sampled from a human donor in a cohort sampled during active COVID-19. The sequenced sample was peripheral blood. This chain joins TRBV19 and TRBJ2-3, with D possibly matching TRBD2 (5 bases). CDR3 DNA: TGTGCCAGTAGTATCGGGCGGGTGGGCACAGATACGCAGTATTTT. As protein: CASSIGRVGTDTQYF.